This TCR beta chain was sequenced for a study of T cells in Graves' hyperthyroidism and ophthalmopathy. The source of the PBMCs was over 8.5 ml of fresh peripheral blood. RNA transcripts served as the template for amplifying TCR beta CDR3 regions. Initially, a first-round RT-PCR of the TCR CDR3 employed the HTBI primer set. Using its own MiXCR run on the multiplex PCR reads, TCRdb lists one record per CDR3 protein. The sample lists about 160,000 distinct CDR3 sequences, over 7.5% occurring once. V trimming: 6 bases; J trimming: 1 base; junction bases outside the gene matches: 7. The CDR3 has 16 residues. From germline, CDR1 is MNHEY and CDR2 SMNVEV (reference sequence). This clonotype was seen many times.

Sequenced: blood. The sequence was obtained from a woman aged 18 to 35 with Graves' hyperthyroidism that later progressed to Graves' ophthalmopathy. The chain couples TRBV27 to TRBJ2-1; 9 bases line up with TRBD1. Here the CDR3 reads CASRDRTGVSYNEQFF. The DNA of the CDR3 is TGTGCCAGCAGAGACCGGACAGGGGTATCCTACAATGAGCAGTTCTTC.